These 15 T cell receptor beta chains share one sample of origin, sequenced in a study of T-cell memory formation after mild COVID-19. TCRdb passed the 5' RACE reads through MiXCR, listing each CDR3 protein once. This sample has 500,000 to 650,000 distinct CDR3 sequences; about 20% occur once, and the top ten carry around 9.2%. Sequencing was done on a sample of PBMCs or a T cell subset sorted from them (not recorded which). All receptors come from an adult woman who had mild COVID-19 (a few samples of this study predate the infection). Cell type and time point are not known.

This clonotype appeared a few times. This chain joins TRBV5-1 and TRBJ2-1, with 10 bases matching TRBD2. The germline gives CDR1 SGHRS, CDR2 YFSETQ. The CDR3 is made up of 19 amino acids. V gave up 4 bases and J gave up 3 bases; unmatched junction bases: 16. The CDR3 is CASSPIRLTTSGDYNEQFF. The CDR3 DNA sequence: TGCGCCAGCAGCCCAATCCGGCTTACAACTAGCGGGGACTACAATGAGCAGTTCTTC.

V gene TRBV4-3 combines with J gene TRBJ1-1; D gene unclear. CDR3 length equals 15 residues. CDR1 LGHNA and CDR2 YSLEER come from the germline V gene. Trimming shortened V by 0 bases and J by 4 bases, and 12 bases separated the two germline ends. The CDR3 nucleotides read TGCGCCAGCAGCCAAGATAGGGTATTTCGCACTGAAGCTTTCTTT. It specifies CASSQDRVFRTEAFF.

This chain connects TRBV2 to TRBJ1-6, with D tentatively TRBD1 (5 bases). V was trimmed by 5 bases and J by 5 bases, leaving 10 bases between them. There are 14 residues in the CDR3. Germline CDR1 reads SNHLY; CDR2 reads FYNNEI. CDR3 DNA sequence: TGTGCCAGCAGTCGAGAAGGGGATAATTCACCCCTCCACTTT. This sequence encodes CASSREGDNSPLHF.

The CDR3 loop is CASNGQGLKTQYF. In DNA form, the CDR3 reads TGTGCCAGTAATGGACAGGGGTTGAAGACCCAGTACTTC. The V and J genes are TRBV19 and TRBJ2-5, with 9 bases that match TRBD1. V was pared by 7 bases and J by 6 bases, with 6 bases of the junction left unmatched. CDR1 is LNHDA and CDR2 is SQIVND in the germline V gene (reference sequence). CDR3 length equals 13 residues.

This clonotype was detected only a few times. The chain links TRBV29-1 to TRBJ2-1; the match to TRBD2 covers 12 bases. J was trimmed by 6 bases and V by 6 bases; bases with no gene match: 15. Germline V CDR1 and CDR2: SQVTM, ANQGSEA. The CDR3 contains 17 residues. The CDR3: CSVEGTSGSVAGNEQFF. CDR3 coding DNA: TGCAGCGTCGAGGGGACTAGCGGGTCTGTCGCCGGCAATGAGCAGTTCTTC.

A few counts support this clonotype. This sequence joins TRBV24-1 and TRBJ2-1; possible D gene TRBD2, 5 bases. Germline V lookup: CDR1 KGHDR, CDR2 SFDVKD. There are 17 residues in the CDR3. Trimming left V 4 bases short and J 0 bases short, with 15 bases between. The CDR3 sequence is CATSDSGYRSSYNEQFF. The CDR3 coding sequence is TGTGCCACCAGTGACTCGGGGTACCGAAGCTCCTACAATGAGCAGTTCTTC.

The chain combines TRBV29-1 with TRBJ1-4; a possible D gene is TRBD1 (5 bases). CDR1 is SQVTM and CDR2 is ANQGSEA in the germline V gene. CDR3 length: 14 residues. V was shortened by 1 base and J by 8 bases, with 14 bases between the two germline ends. The DNA for the CDR3 is TGCAGCGTTGAAGGGGACGGTGGCGGAGAAAAACTGTTTTTT. This sequence encodes CSVEGDGGGEKLFF.

Only a few counts were recorded for this clonotype. The chain couples TRBV29-1 to TRBJ2-7, with 12 bases lining up with TRBD2. J lost 4 bases, V lost 4 bases, and 5 bases had no gene match. This CDR3 is 14 amino acids long. CDR1 and CDR2 from the germline V gene are SQVTM and ANQGSEA. The CDR3 sequence: CSVVRTSGIYEQYF. CDR3 nucleotide sequence: TGCAGCGTTGTAAGGACTAGCGGGATTTACGAGCAGTACTTC.

This clonotype was seen more than once but under ten times. This chain links TRBV27 with TRBJ2-1; no clear D. CDR1 is MNHEY and CDR2 is SMNVEV in the germline V gene (reference sequence). V was shortened by 7 bases and J by 4 bases, with 11 bases between the two germline ends. This CDR3 has 13 amino acids. CDR3 sequence: CASTEDGYNEQFF. CDR3 DNA sequence: TGTGCCAGCACAGAGGACGGTTACAATGAGCAGTTCTTC.

The rearrangement links TRBV15 to TRBJ2-3; perhaps D is TRBD1 or TRBD2 (5 bases each). There are 15 residues in the CDR3. CDR1 LNHNV and CDR2 YYDKDF come from the germline V gene (reference sequence). V dropped 4 bases and J dropped 0 bases, with 11 bases sitting between them. As DNA, the CDR3 is TGTGCCACCAGCACGGGACGGGCTAGCACAGATACGCAGTATTTT. Translation: CATSTGRASTDTQYF.

This chain joins TRBV5-1 and TRBJ2-1, with D unclear. The germline CDR1 and CDR2 sequences are SGHRS and YFSETQ. The CDR3 runs 18 residues. Trimming pared 4 bases from V and 4 bases from J, leaving 24 bases between. As DNA, the CDR3 is TGCGCCAGCAGCGGCGCAGGAGAAGTCGTCAAGAGTTACAATGAGCAGTTCTTC. Its translation: CASSGAGEVVKSYNEQFF.

This chain connects TRBV20-1 to TRBJ1-2, with a weak D call TRBD1 (6 bases). The V end lost 3 bases, the J end lost 5 bases, and 10 bases lay between the germline ends. The CDR3 is 12 residues long. Germline CDR1 is DFQATT and CDR2 is SNEGSKA (reference sequence). The CDR3 loop is CSARNRDYGYTF. CDR3 nucleotide sequence: TGCAGTGCTAGGAACAGGGATTATGGCTACACCTTC.

The chain is built from TRBV25-1 and TRBJ2-4; D call uncertain. The CDR3 is 16 amino acids. Between the trimmed V and J ends, which lost 2 bases and 0 bases, there was a span of 11 bases. CDR1 and CDR2 from the germline V gene are MGHDK and SYGVNS. CDR3: CASSEGQELAKNIQYF. The CDR3 DNA reads TGTGCCAGCAGTGAAGGGCAGGAACTAGCCAAAAACATTCAGTACTTC.

This chain connects TRBV27 to TRBJ1-3, with D maybe TRBD1 (6 bases). CDR1 MNHEY and CDR2 SMNVEV come from the germline V gene (reference sequence). The V and J ends lost 4 bases and 5 bases respectively, with 9 bases between them. The CDR3 has 13 residues. The CDR3 sequence is CASSSGTRNTIYF. The CDR3 nucleotides read TGTGCCAGCAGTTCCGGGACAAGAAACACCATATATTTT.

This clonotype was seen more than once but under ten times. This sequence joins TRBV5-1 and TRBJ2-1, with 10 bases fitting TRBD2. The CDR3 extends over 17 amino acids. With V trimmed by 4 bases and J by 4 bases, 11 bases remained unmatched. Germline CDR1 is SGHRS and CDR2 is YFSETQ. CDR3 DNA: TGCGCCAGCAGCCCCTTCCCTAGCGGGGGAACGTACAATGAGCAGTTCTTC. This encodes CASSPFPSGGTYNEQFF.